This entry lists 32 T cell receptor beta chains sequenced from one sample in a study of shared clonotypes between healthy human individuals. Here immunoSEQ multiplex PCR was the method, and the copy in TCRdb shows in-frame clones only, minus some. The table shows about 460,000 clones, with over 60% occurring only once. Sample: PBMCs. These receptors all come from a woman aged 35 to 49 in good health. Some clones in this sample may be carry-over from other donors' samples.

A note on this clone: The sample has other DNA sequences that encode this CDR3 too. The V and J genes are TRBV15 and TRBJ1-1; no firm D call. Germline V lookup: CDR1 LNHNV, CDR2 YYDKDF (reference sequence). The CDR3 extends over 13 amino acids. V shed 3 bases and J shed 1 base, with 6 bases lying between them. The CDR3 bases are TGTGCCACCAGCAGGGCGCCGAACACTGAAGCTTTCTTT. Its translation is CATSRAPNTEAFF.

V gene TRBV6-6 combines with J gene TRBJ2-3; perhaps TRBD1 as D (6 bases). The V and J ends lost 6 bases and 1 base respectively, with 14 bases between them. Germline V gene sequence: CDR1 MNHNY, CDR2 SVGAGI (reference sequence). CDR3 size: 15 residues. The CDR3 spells CASSKNRARTDTQYF. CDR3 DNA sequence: TGTGCCAGCAGCAAAAACAGGGCACGCACAGATACGCAGTATTTT.

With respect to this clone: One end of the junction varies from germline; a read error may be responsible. The DNA for the CDR3 is TGTGCCAGCAGCGAAGCGGGACGCACCGGGGAGCTGTTTTTT. Amino acid sequence: CASSEAGRTGELFF. This rearrangement joins TRBV2 to TRBJ2-2; 7 bases line up with TRBD2. CDR1 and CDR2 from the germline V gene are SNHLY and FYNNEI. The CDR3 loop spans 14 amino acids.

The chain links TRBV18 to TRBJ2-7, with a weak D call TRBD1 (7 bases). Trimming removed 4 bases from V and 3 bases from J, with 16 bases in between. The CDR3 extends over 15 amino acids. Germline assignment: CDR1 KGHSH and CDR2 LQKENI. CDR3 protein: CASSQGAGGGYEQYF. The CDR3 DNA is TGTGCCAGCTCACAGGGGGCCGGGGGTGGCTACGAGCAGTACTTC.

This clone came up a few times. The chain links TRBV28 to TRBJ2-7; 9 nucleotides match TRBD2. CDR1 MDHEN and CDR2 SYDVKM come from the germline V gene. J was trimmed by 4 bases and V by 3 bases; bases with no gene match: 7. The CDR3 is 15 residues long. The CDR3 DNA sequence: TGTGCCAGCAGTTTCCGCGGGGGGGAGGCGTACGAGCAGTACTTC. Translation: CASSFRGGEAYEQYF.

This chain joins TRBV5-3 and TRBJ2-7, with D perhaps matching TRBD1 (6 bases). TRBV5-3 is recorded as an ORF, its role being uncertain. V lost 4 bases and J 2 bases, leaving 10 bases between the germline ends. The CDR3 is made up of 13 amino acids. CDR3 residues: CARSRDTPYEQYF. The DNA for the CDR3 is TGTGCCAGAAGCCGGGACACCCCCTACGAGCAGTACTTC.

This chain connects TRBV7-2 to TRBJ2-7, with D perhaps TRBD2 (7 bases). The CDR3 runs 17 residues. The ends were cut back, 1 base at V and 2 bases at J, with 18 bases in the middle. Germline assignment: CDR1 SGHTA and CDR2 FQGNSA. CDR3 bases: TGTGCCAGCAGCTTAGGAGGTGGGGGGGCTCAAGCCTACGAGCAGTACTTC. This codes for CASSLGGGGAQAYEQYF.

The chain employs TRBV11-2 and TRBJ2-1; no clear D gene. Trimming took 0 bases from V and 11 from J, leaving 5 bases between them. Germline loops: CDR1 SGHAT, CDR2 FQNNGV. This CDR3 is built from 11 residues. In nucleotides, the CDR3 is TGTGCCAGCAGCTTAGAGCTAAAGCAGTTCTTC. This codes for CASSLELKQFF.

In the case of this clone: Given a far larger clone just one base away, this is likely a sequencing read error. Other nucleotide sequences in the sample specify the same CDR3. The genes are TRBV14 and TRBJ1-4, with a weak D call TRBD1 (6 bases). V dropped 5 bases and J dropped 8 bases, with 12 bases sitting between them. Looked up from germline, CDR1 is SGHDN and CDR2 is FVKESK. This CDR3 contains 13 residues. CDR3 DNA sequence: TGTGCCAGCAGCAGGGACAATAACGAAAAACTGTTTTTT. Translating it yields CASSRDNNEKLFF.

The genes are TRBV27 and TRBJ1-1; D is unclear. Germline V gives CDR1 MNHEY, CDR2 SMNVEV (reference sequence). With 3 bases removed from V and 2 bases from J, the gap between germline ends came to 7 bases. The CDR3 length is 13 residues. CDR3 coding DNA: TGTGCCAGCAGTTTTCGGCCCAACACTGAAGCTTTCTTT. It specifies CASSFRPNTEAFF.

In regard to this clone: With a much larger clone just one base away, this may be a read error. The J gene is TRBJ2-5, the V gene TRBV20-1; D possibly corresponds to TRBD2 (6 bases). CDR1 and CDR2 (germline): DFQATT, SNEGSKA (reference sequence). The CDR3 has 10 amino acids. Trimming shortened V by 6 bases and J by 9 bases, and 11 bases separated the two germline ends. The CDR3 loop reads CSALGEAQYF. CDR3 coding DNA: TGCAGTGCCCTGGGGGAGGCCCAGTACTTC.

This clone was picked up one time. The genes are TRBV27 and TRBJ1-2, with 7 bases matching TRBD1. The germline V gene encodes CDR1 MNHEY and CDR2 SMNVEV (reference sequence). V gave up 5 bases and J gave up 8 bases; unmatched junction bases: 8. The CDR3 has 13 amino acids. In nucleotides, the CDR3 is TGTGCCAGCAGTCCCCGACAGGGAGACGGCTACACCTTC. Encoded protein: CASSPRQGDGYTF.

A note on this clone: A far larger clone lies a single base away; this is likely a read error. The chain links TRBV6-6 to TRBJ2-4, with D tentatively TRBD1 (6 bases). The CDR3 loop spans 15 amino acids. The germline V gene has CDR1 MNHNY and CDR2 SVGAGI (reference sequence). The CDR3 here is CVSSAQGLAKNIQYF. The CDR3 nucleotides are TGTGTCAGCAGTGCACAGGGCTTAGCCAAAAACATTCAGTACTTC.

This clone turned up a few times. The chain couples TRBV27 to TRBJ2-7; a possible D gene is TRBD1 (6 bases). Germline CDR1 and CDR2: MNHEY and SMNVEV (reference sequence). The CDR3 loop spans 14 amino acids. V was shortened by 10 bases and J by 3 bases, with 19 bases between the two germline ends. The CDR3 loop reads CATKFRGQGYEQYF. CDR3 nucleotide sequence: TGTGCCACCAAGTTTCGGGGACAAGGCTACGAGCAGTACTTC.

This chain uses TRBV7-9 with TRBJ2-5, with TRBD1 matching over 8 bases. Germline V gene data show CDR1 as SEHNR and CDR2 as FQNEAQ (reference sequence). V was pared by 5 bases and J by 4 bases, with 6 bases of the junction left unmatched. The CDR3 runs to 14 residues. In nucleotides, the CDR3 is TGTGCCAGCAGCAGGCCAGGGGGCTCAGAGACCCAGTACTTC. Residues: CASSRPGGSETQYF. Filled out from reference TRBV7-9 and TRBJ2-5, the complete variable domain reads DTGVSQNPRHKITKRGQNVTFRCDPISEHNRLYWYRQTLGQGPEFLTYFQNEAQLEKSRLLSDRFSAERPKGSFSTLEIQRTEQGDSAMYLCASSRPGGSETQYFGPGTRLLVL.

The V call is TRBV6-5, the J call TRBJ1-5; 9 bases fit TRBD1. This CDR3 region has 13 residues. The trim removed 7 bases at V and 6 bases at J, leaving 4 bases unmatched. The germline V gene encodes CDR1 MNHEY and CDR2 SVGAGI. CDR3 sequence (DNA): TGTGCCAGCACACAGGGGGCTGGTCAGCCCCAGCATTTT. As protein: CASTQGAGQPQHF.

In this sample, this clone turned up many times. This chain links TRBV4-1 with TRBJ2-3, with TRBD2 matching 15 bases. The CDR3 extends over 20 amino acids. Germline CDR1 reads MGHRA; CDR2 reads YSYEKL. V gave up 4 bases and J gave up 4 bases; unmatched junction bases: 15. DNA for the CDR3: TGCGCCAGCAGCCGGCCCATCGGACTAGCGGGAGGGCCAGGCTCAGATACGCAGTATTTT. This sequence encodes CASSRPIGLAGGPGSDTQYF.

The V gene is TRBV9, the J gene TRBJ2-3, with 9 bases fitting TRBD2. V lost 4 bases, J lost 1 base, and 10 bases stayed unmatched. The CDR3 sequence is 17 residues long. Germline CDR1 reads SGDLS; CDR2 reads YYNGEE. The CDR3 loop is CASSTSYLAGGTDTQYF. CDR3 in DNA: TGTGCCAGCAGCACCAGCTATTTAGCGGGAGGCACAGATACGCAGTATTTT.

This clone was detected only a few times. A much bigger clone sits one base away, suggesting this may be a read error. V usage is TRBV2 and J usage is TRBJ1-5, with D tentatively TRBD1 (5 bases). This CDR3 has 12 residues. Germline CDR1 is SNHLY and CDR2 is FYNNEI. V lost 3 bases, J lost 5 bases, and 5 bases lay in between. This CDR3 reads CASSDRDQPQHF. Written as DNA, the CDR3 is TGTGCCAGCAGTGACAGGGATCAGCCCCAGCATTTT.

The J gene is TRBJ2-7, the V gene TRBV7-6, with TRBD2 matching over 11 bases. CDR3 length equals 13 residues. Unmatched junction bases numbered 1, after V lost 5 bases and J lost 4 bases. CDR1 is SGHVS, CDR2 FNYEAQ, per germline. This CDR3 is CASSRLAGYEQYF. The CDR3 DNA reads TGTGCCAGCAGCCGACTAGCGGGGTACGAGCAGTACTTC.

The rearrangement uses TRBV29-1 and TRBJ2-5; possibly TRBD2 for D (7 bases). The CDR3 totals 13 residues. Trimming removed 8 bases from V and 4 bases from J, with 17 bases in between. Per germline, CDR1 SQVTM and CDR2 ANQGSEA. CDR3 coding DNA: TGCAGCATGAGGGGGGGGCGGTCAGAGACCCAGTACTTC. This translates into CSMRGGRSETQYF.

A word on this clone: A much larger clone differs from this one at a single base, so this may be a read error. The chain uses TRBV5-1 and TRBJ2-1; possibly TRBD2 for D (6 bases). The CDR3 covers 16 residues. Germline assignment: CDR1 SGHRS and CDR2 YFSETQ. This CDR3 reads CASSLVAGRSYNEQLF. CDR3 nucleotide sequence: TGCGCCAGCAGCTTGGTGGCGGGACGGTCCTACAATGAGCAGCTCTTC.

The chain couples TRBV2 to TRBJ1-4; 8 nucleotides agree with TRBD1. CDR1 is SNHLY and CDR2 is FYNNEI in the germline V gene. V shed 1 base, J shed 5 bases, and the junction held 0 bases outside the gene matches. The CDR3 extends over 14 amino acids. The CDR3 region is CASSEDRGNEKLFF. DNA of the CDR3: TGTGCCAGCAGTGAAGACAGGGGGAATGAAAAACTGTTTTTT.

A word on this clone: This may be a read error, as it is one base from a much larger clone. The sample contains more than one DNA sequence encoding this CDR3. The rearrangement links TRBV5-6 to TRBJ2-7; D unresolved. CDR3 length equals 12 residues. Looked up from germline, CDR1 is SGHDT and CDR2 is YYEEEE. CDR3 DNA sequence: TGTGCCAGCAGCATGGGTCCCTACGAGCAATACTTC. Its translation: CASSMGPYEQYF.

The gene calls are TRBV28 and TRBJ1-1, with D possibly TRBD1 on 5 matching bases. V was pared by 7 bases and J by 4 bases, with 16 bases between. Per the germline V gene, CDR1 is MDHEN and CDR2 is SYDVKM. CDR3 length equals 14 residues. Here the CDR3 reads CASILVGGGTEAFF. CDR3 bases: TGTGCCAGCATCCTTGTGGGGGGAGGCACTGAAGCTTTCTTT. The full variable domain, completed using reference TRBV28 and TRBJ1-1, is DVKVTQSSRYLVKRTGEKVFLECVQDMDHENMFWYRQDPGLGLRLIYFSYDVKMKEKGDIPEGYSVSREKKERFSLILESASTNQTSMYLCASILVGGGTEAFFGQGTRLTVV.

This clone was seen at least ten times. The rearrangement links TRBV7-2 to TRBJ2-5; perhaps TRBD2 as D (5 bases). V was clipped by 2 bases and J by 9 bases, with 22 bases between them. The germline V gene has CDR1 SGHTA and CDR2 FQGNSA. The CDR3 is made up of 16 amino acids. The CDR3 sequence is CASSLMPALALGAQYF. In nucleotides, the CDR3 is TGTGCCAGCAGCTTAATGCCAGCTCTGGCTCTGGGAGCCCAGTACTTC.

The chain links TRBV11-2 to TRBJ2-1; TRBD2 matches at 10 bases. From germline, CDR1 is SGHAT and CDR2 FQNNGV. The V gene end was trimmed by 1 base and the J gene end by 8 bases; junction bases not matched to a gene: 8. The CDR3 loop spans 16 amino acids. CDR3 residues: CASSLGGLAAGDEQFF. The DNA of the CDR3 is TGTGCCAGCAGCTTAGGAGGACTAGCGGCTGGCGATGAGCAGTTCTTC. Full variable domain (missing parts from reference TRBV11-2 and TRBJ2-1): EAGVAQSPRYKIIEKRQSVAFWCNPISGHATLYWYQQILGQGPKLLIQFQNNGVVDDSQLPKDRFSAERLKGVDSTLKIQPAKLEDSAVYLCASSLGGLAAGDEQFFGPGTRLTVL.

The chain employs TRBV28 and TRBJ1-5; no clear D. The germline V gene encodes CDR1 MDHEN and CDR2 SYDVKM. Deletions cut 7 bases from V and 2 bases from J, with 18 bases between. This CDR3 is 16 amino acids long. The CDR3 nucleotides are TGTGCCAGCATCCACCGAGGGTTTCGGGGCAATCAGCCCCAGCATTTT. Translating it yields CASIHRGFRGNQPQHF.

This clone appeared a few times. The CDR3 DNA follows: TGTGCCATCACTCCCGGACAGGGACGAATCAATGAGCAGTTCTTC. Its protein product is CAITPGQGRINEQFF. The V call is TRBV10-3, the J call TRBJ2-1, with 8 bases matching TRBD1. The germline V gene encodes CDR1 ENHRY and CDR2 SYGVKD. The V gene end was trimmed by 7 bases and the J gene end by 6 bases; junction bases not matched to a gene: 11. This CDR3 region has 15 residues.

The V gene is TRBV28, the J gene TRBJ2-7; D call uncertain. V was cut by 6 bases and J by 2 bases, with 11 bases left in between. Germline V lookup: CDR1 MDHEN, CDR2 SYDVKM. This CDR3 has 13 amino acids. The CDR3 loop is CASRAGSTYEQYF. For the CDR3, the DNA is TGTGCCAGCAGAGCAGGTAGCACCTACGAGCAGTACTTC. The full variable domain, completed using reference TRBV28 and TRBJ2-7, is DVKVTQSSRYLVKRTGEKVFLECVQDMDHENMFWYRQDPGLGLRLIYFSYDVKMKEKGDIPEGYSVSREKKERFSLILESASTNQTSMYLCASRAGSTYEQYFGPGTRLTVT.

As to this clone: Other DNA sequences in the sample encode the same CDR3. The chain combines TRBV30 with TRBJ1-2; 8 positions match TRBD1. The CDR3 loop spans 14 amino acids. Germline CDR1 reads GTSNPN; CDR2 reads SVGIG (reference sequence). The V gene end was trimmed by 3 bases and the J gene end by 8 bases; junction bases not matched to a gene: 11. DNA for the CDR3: TGTGCCTGGAGGCCAAAAGGACAGGGAGGAGGCTACACCTTC. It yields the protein CAWRPKGQGGGYTF. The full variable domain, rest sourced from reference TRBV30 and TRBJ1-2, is SQTIHQWPATLVQPVGSPLSLECTVEGTSNPNLYWYRQAAGRGLQLLFYSVGIGQISSEVPQNLSASRPQDRQFILSSKKLLLSDSGFYLCAWRPKGQGGGYTFGSGTRLTVV.

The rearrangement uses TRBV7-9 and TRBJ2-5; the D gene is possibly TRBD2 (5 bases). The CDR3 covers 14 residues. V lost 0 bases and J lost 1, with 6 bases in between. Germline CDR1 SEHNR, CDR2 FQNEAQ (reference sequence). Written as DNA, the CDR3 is TGTGCCAGCAGCTTAGCGGGAGCCCAAGAGACCCAGTACTTC. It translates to CASSLAGAQETQYF.